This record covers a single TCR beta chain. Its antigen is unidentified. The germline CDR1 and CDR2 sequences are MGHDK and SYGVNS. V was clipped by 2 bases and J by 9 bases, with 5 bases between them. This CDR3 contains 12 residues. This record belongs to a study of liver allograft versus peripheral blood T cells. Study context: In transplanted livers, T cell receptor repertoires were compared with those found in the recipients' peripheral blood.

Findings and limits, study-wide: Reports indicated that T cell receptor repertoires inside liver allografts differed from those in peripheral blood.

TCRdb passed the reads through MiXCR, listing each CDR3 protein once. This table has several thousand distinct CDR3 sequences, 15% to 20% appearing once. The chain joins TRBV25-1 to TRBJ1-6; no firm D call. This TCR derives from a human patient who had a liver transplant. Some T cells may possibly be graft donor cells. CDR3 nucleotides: TGTGCCAGCAGTGAAGGAGTTTCACCCCTCCACTTT. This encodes CASSEGVSPLHF. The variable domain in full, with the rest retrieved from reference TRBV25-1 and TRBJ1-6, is EADIYQTPRYLVIGTGKKITLECSQTMGHDKMYWYQQDPGMELHLIHYSYGVNSTEKGDLSSESTVSRIRTEHFPLTLESARPSHTSQYLCASSEGVSPLHFGNGTRLTVT.